In this sample, the clone carrying this TCR beta chain turned up a few times. Its antigen is currently unknown. The germline gives CDR1 SQVTM, CDR2 ANQGSEA. CDR3 length: 13 residues. V lost 3 bases, J lost 4 bases, and 3 bases stayed unmatched. This sample was taken from a study of blood T cells in healthy people across ages. The study's findings and limits: Lack of knowledge of donor CMV status possibly confounded expanded clonotype changes.

Sample-barcoded 5' priming and a J-beta primer mix drove a second PCR of roughly 7 to 11 cycles. TCRdb called the 5' RACE reads again in MiXCR, with one record for every CDR3 protein. The sample includes around 700,000 distinct CDR3 sequences, around 25% of them seen just once. The sample was also reused in another study, on T cells of mothers and their children.

Sequencing was done on a sample of blood. The chain has TRBV29-1 and TRBJ2-7; 10 positions agree with TRBD2. The sequence was collected from a boy aged 5-17 years in good health. The CDR3 loop reads CSVEFSGRYEQYF. CDR3 DNA: TGCAGCGTTGAGTTTAGCGGGAGGTACGAGCAGTACTTC.